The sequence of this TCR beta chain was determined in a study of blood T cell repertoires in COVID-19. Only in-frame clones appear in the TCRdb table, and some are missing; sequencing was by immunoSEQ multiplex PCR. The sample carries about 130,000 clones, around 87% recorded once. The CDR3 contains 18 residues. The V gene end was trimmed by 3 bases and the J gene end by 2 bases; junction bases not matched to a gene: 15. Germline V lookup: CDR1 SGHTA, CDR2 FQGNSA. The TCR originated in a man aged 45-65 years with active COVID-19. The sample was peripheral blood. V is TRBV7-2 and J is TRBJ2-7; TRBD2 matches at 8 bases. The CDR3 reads CASSFGPRELADTYEQYF. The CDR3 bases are TGTGCCAGCAGCTTTGGACCCCGGGAACTAGCGGATACCTACGAGCAGTACTTC.